These 14 T cell receptor beta chains originate from one sample sequenced in a study of cytomegalovirus exposure and HLA in healthy donors. 60 Vbeta and 13 Jbeta primers were used in PCR. Data came from immunoSEQ multiplex PCR; TCRdb stores just in-frame clones and leaves some out. The sample includes 70,000 to 95,000 clones, more than 75% seen only once; the top ten take 2% to 2.5%. Sequenced input: PBMCs. These receptors all come from a man aged 18 to 29 in good health and CMV-seronegative.

The rearrangement joins TRBV27 to TRBJ1-1; D is unclear. Trimming removed 8 bases at V and 3 bases at J, with 19 bases between. Germline CDR1 is MNHEY and CDR2 is SMNVEV (reference sequence). This CDR3 is built from 15 residues. In DNA form, the CDR3 reads TGTGCCAGCTGGAGGAACACCGGGGATTACACTGAAGCTTTCTTT. This sequence encodes CASWRNTGDYTEAFF.

The J gene is TRBJ1-1, the V gene TRBV10-3; 7 bases match TRBD1. The CDR3 spans 15 residues. The J segment lost 4 bases and the V segment lost 3 bases, leaving 8 bases of the junction unmatched. Germline CDR1 is ENHRY and CDR2 is SYGVKD. CDR3 residues: CAISDPPGGFTEAFF. The CDR3 DNA follows: TGTGCCATCAGTGACCCCCCAGGGGGGTTCACTGAAGCTTTCTTT.

The chain couples TRBV5-1 to TRBJ2-5, with D unresolved. The J call may be in error: the DNA end matches TRBJ2-7 better. Per germline, CDR1 SGHRS and CDR2 YFSETQ. This CDR3 contains 15 residues. CDR3 DNA: TGCGCCAGCAGCTTGGTCTACGGGTCCCGCTACGAGCAGTACTTC. This sequence encodes CASSLVYGSRYEQYF.

The genes are TRBV21-1 and TRBJ2-7; TRBD2 is the table's D call, not checked against the DNA. TRBV21-1 is designated a pseudogene. This CDR3 contains 16 residues. CDR3 nucleotides: TGTGCCAGCAGCAAAGAAGGGGAGGCCTCCTCCTACGAGCAGTACTTC. As protein: CASSKEGEASSYEQYF.

The J gene is TRBJ2-3, the V gene TRBV5-1; 11 bases match TRBD1. CDR1 and CDR2 (germline): SGHRS, YFSETQ. V shed 0 bases and J 1 base; nucleotides not matched to a gene: 7. CDR3 length: 18 amino acids. The CDR3 DNA follows: TGCGCCAGCAGCTTGGAGGGCAGGGACAGGGGGGGCACAGATACGCAGTATTTT. This gives the protein CASSLEGRDRGGTDTQYF. Based on the CDR3 plus reference TRBV5-1 and TRBJ2-3, the full variable domain is KAGVTQTPRYLIKTRGQQVTLSCSPISGHRSVSWYQQTPGQGLQFLFEYFSETQRNKGNFPGRFSGRQFSNSRSEMNVSTLELGDSALYLCASSLEGRDRGGTDTQYFGPGTRLTVL.

The chain recombines TRBV19 with TRBJ2-7, with 13 positions matching TRBD2. Germline CDR1 is LNHDA and CDR2 is SQIVND (reference sequence). V lost 0 bases to trimming and J lost 0 bases; unmatched junction nucleotides: 2. The CDR3 loop spans 17 amino acids. The DNA for the CDR3 is TGTGCCAGTAGTATAGAAGGGACTAGCGGGGTCTCCTACGAGCAGTACTTC. Translating gives CASSIEGTSGVSYEQYF.

The V call is TRBV4-2, the J call TRBJ1-4; possibly TRBD1 for D (6 bases). This CDR3 contains 15 residues. Trimming removed 1 base from V and 5 bases from J, with 11 bases in between. CDR1 and CDR2 (germline): LGHNA, YNFKEQ. The CDR3 nucleotides read TGTGCCAGCAGCCAAGGACAGGCCCAAAATGAAAAACTGTTTTTT. The encoded protein is CASSQGQAQNEKLFF.

With respect to this clone: Germline is not matched at one junction end, which may reflect a read error. The rearrangement joins TRBV7-9 to TRBJ2-2; D call uncertain. From germline, CDR1 is SEHNR and CDR2 FQNEAQ (reference sequence). The CDR3 is 12 amino acids. CDR3 residues: CSSSFRPGELFF. Written as DNA, the CDR3 is TGTTCCAGCAGCTTCAGGCCCGGGGAGCTGTTTTTT.

The chain combines TRBV4-1 with TRBJ1-3, with D possibly being TRBD1 (6 bases). Per the germline V gene, CDR1 is MGHRA and CDR2 is YSYEKL. V was shortened by 6 bases and J by 3 bases, with 15 bases between the two germline ends. CDR3 length equals 15 residues. Here the CDR3 reads CASRGHRGNGNTIYF. In DNA form, the CDR3 reads TGCGCCAGCAGGGGACATAGGGGGAATGGAAACACCATATATTTT.

This clone has a handful of counts. The chain joins TRBV7-9 to TRBJ1-4; TRBD1 aligns across 8 bases. The CDR3 is 18 residues long. Germline CDR1 SEHNR, CDR2 FQNEAQ (reference sequence). Trimming at V came to 2 bases and at J to 3 bases, leaving 11 bases not matched to a gene. The CDR3 DNA sequence: TGTGCCAGCAGCTTAATTACAGGGGGATTATTGGCTAATGAAAAACTGTTTTTT. It encodes CASSLITGGLLANEKLFF. Drawing the rest from reference TRBV7-9 and TRBJ1-4, the complete variable domain is DTGVSQNPRHKITKRGQNVTFRCDPISEHNRLYWYRQTLGQGPEFLTYFQNEAQLEKSRLLSDRFSAERPKGSFSTLEIQRTEQGDSAMYLCASSLITGGLLANEKLFFGSGTQLSVL.

The J gene is TRBJ1-4, the V gene TRBV18; 11 bases are shared with TRBD1. The V and J ends lost 6 bases and 8 bases, in that order; junction bases with no gene match: 5. The CDR3 extends over 14 amino acids. The V gene's germline CDR1 is KGHSH and CDR2 LQKENI. This CDR3 is CASSPGTGGEKLFF. CDR3 in DNA: TGTGCCAGCTCGCCCGGGACAGGGGGGGAAAAACTGTTTTTT.

DNA for the CDR3: TGTGCCAGTAGTCTCGGGGGAAGCGAGCAGTACTTC. This gives the protein CASSLGGSEQYF. This sequence joins TRBV19 and TRBJ2-7; TRBD2 might be the D (6 bases). Germline CDR1 and CDR2: LNHDA and SQIVND (reference sequence). The V gene lost 5 bases and the J gene lost 6 bases, with 11 bases spanning the gap. The CDR3 spans 12 residues.

This chain links TRBV28 with TRBJ2-5, with unresolved D. CDR1 and CDR2 from the germline V gene are MDHEN and SYDVKM. There are 14 residues in the CDR3. The V gene lost 2 bases and the J gene lost 2 bases, with 9 bases spanning the gap. The DNA of the CDR3 is TGTGCCAGCAGTTTAGGGCAAGTACAAGAGACCCAGTACTTC. Translating gives CASSLGQVQETQYF.

The CDR3: CASSARSPYSGNTIYF. In nucleotides, the CDR3 is TGTGCCAGCAGTGCCCGAAGCCCGTACTCTGGAAACACCATATATTTT. The chain recombines TRBV27 with TRBJ1-3; D not resolved. V shed 5 bases and J shed 0 bases, with 14 bases lying between them. Germline V gene data show CDR1 as MNHEY and CDR2 as SMNVEV (reference sequence). The CDR3 totals 16 residues.